This T cell receptor beta chain appears in the sequencing data of a study of shared clonotypes between healthy human individuals (dated by TCRdb to the early 2020s). With regard to the full study: The cohort included a few men and a couple of women between 18 and 49 years of age. To increase sequencing depth and limit assay-specific biases, different laboratories used diverse techniques to prepare libraries and sequence TCR repertoires. The study deeply sequenced blood TCR repertoires of five healthy adults to estimate repertoire size and the extent of clonotype sharing between individuals. For each donor, CD4 naive and CD4 memory were each run on three plates, CD8 naive on two plates, and CD8 memory on one plate. Per donor, leukapheresis produced somewhere between about 0.85 and 8.9 billion PBMCs. Overall study outcomes, separate from this receptor: Sharing across a handful of donors was observed for around 4.8% of naive CD4, under 4% of naive CD8, 2% to 2.5% of memory CD4, and about 0.39% of memory CD8 clonotypes. Rarefaction of sorted-subset datasets indicated incomplete sequencing despite the large sequencing depth. Sampling was restricted to blood, and TCR repertoires in tissues likely differ from the TCR repertoires found in blood. Because the study included only a small number of donors, the genetic and exposure-history diversity represented was limited. Naive subsets generally had larger estimated clonotype richness than memory subsets did. Clonotypes shared by all four sorted-subset donors showed higher generation probabilities than non-shared clonotypes. Based on pairwise subsampling, the degree of clonotype sharing among donors was expected to be affected by sequencing depth.

The donors were healthy, HIV-negative adults with no recently reported acute infections or vaccinations. Only Caucasian adults living in Nashville, Tennessee, USA were represented among the donors. CD4+ T cells were enriched through magnetic negative selection, after which naive cells were positively selected on CD45RA and the remaining negative fraction served as the memory subset. Blood was collected by leukapheresis, and PBMCs were isolated by Ficoll-Histopaque density gradient centrifugation and then cryopreserved in liquid nitrogen vapor phase. Purity and quantity of every magnetically sorted T cell population were checked by analytical flow cytometry. Genomic DNA was isolated from every sorted fraction and measured by UV absorbance on a Nanodrop 2000c. V is shortened by 6 bases, J by 2 bases, and the region joining them spans 12 bases. Its CDR3 holds 14 amino acids, cysteine through phenylalanine. The retained sequence is limited to the CDR3, 42 bases, with the frame set at the first base. From a lookup of the germline V gene (reference sequence), CDR1 and CDR2 are SEHNR and FQNEAQ.

Using the deep immunoSEQ assay, TCR CDR3 regions were amplified from genomic DNA by multiplex PCR. Extracted genomic DNA from each cell subset was spread evenly across all wells of several immunoSEQ 96-well plates, with each plate serving as a replicate. For sorted subsets, each replicate PCR was loaded with around 220 ng genomic DNA, equivalent to 30,000 or so T cell genomes. Purified libraries were measured with a Qubit 3.0 fluorometer, size-checked on a Bioanalyzer 2100, and measured again with the KAPA Library Quantification kit. Each immunoSEQ 96-well plate was sequenced on its own single-read 150-cycle Illumina NextSeq 550 flow cell. From the authors' description of their analysis: Because the immunoSEQ output included only junctional sequences and no quality scores, the filtering could not be the same as the filtering used for full-length reads. To assign V/J genes and CDR3, sequences were annotated using PyIR, a Python wrapper for IgBLAST v1.9, with IMGT germline references. Reads with weak V/J assignments (E-value above 1e-6), missing CDR3, stop codons, out-of-frame junctions, or ambiguous translated residues were removed. V3J clonotypes were defined as sequences sharing the same inferred V gene, J gene, and CDR3 amino acid sequence. The percentage overlap between two repertoires was calculated by dividing the number of shared unique clonotypes by the size of the smaller repertoire. Richness of each repertoire was evaluated using RTK rarefaction, the Chao1 estimator, and Recon v2.1 estimates of unobserved clonotypes. Generation probabilities for all TCRbeta clonotypes obtained by the gDNA method from a handful of donors were computed using OLGA. TCRdb took this table from immuneACCESS and kept in-frame rearrangements with V and J called. Such tables lack part of the clones; where checked against another copy, unresolved V genes explain under half of the gap, and the rest is unexplained. From that table come the V and J calls and clone size; the DNA was used to work out D and trimming. This sample holds roughly 680,000 clones; 55% to 75% were observed only once. Over 1.5% of the sample is taken by the ten largest.

As to this clone: Its antigen is still unknown. The input lacks base qualities; no much larger clone sits a single base away.

Material for sequencing was memory CD4+ T cells sorted from blood. The meaning of the sample's cell subset or site label: CD45RA-negative fraction. Rearrangement joined TRBV7-9 to TRBJ2-3, with TRBD2 perhaps the D gene, on 5 matching bases. The clonotype was recovered from a woman aged 25 to 39 in good health. The DNA reads TGTGCCAGCAGTCAAACCGGGGACACAGATACGCAGTATTTT. This gives the protein CASSQTGDTDTQYF.